This TCR beta chain was captured by sequencing in a study of shared clonotypes between healthy human individuals (dated by TCRdb to 2018 to 2020). Describing the broader study: The cohort included three men and a couple of women between 18 and 49 years of age. To estimate repertoire size and how much clonotype sharing occurs between individuals, the study deeply sequenced the blood TCR repertoires of roughly 5 healthy adults. Leukapheresis yielded between about 0.94 and 10 billion PBMCs per donor. For each donor, CD4 naive and CD4 memory were each given three plates, CD8 naive was given two plates, and CD8 memory was given one plate. To increase sequencing depth and limit assay-specific biases, different laboratories used diverse techniques to prepare libraries and sequence TCR repertoires.

The research as a whole found: The small number of donors limited the genetic and exposure-history diversity represented. Compared with non-shared clonotypes, clonotypes shared by all four sorted-subset donors had higher generation probabilities. Sampling was restricted to blood, and TCR repertoires in tissues likely differ from the TCR repertoires found in blood. Sharing across several donors was observed for 5% to 6.5% of naive CD4, over 3% of naive CD8, roughly 2.3% of memory CD4, and 0.4% of memory CD8 clonotypes. Rarefaction of sorted-subset datasets indicated incomplete sequencing despite the large sequencing depth. Estimated clonotype richness was generally larger for naive than for memory subsets. Pairwise subsampling led to the expectation that sequencing depth would affect the degree of clonotype sharing among donors.

CD8 naive samples were CD45RO-negative cells positively selected for CCR7, giving a CD45RA+CCR7+ population that excluded TemRA cells. Donors were healthy HIV-negative adults with no recently reported acute infections or vaccinations. Every donor was a Caucasian adult residing in Nashville, Tennessee, USA. After blood collection by leukapheresis, PBMCs were isolated using Ficoll-Histopaque density gradient centrifugation and then cryopreserved in the vapor phase of liquid nitrogen. Analytical flow cytometry was used to check the purity and quantity of each magnetically sorted T cell population. Genomic DNA was isolated from each sorted fraction and quantified by UV absorbance on a Nanodrop 2000c. TCR CDR3 regions were amplified from genomic DNA by multiplex PCR using the deep immunoSEQ assay. Extracted genomic DNA from each cell subset was distributed evenly across all wells of several immunoSEQ 96-well plates, and each plate was treated as a replicate. For sorted subsets, each replicate PCR was loaded with 200 ng genomic DNA, equivalent to 30,000 or so T cell genomes. The purified libraries were quantified using a Qubit 3.0 fluorometer, sized with a Bioanalyzer 2100, and then quantified again using the KAPA Library Quantification kit. Every immunoSEQ 96-well plate was sequenced on a dedicated single-read 150-cycle Illumina NextSeq 550 flow cell. The paper's processing steps were these. Because only junctional sequences without quality scores were contained in the immunoSEQ output, filtering matching that applied to full-length reads could not be performed. To assign V/J genes and CDR3, sequences were annotated using PyIR, a Python wrapper for IgBLAST v1.9, with IMGT germline references. Reads were filtered out if the reads had weak V/J assignments (E-value above 1e-6), no CDR3, stop codons, out-of-frame junctions, or ambiguous translated residues. A V3J clonotype was defined by an identical inferred V gene, J gene, and CDR3 amino acid sequence. Percentage overlap between repertoires was computed as shared unique clonotypes divided by the size of the smaller repertoire. Richness of each repertoire was evaluated using RTK rarefaction, the Chao1 estimator, and Recon v2.1 estimates of unobserved clonotypes. Generation probabilities for all TCRbeta clonotypes obtained by the gDNA method from a handful of donors were computed using OLGA. This immuneACCESS table, as held by TCRdb, lists in-frame sequences with V and J called but not all clones. Of the missing ones, under half trace to an unresolved V gene in checked studies; the others have no known cause. V and J calls and clone size are as listed in that table; D and trimming were resolved from the DNA. The sample has about 580,000 clones on record, roughly 98% of them singletons. The top ten clonotypes cover 0.3% of the sample.

A note on this clone: This clone's antigen is unknown. No base-level quality is on record; no much larger clone is a single base apart.

Material for sequencing was naive CD8+ T cells sorted from blood. Sample cell subset or site, as interpreted from the label and publication: CD45RA+CCR7+. This sequence was found in a man aged 25 to 45 in good health.

The DNA reads TGTGCCAGCAGCTTCAGACTAGCGGGGACCACAGATACGCAGTATTTT. Its product reads: CASSFRLAGTTDTQYF. The V and J segments used are TRBV13 and TRBJ2-3; 11 central nucleotides agree with TRBD2. Based on the germline V gene (reference sequence), the CDR1 and CDR2 sequences are PRHDT and FYEKMQ. Clipping removes 3 bases from V and 2 bases from J, with 4 as the unmatched junction base count. The CDR3 measures 16 amino acids from cysteine to phenylalanine. Left in the record is the CDR3 DNA by itself, 48 bases read in frame from the first base.